The 9 T cell receptor beta chains in this list originate from one sample, sequenced in a study of CXCR3 chemokines and chemotherapy response in bladder cancer. TCRdb re-analysed the PCR reads in MiXCR, keeping a single row per CDR3 protein. The sample lists about 5,000 distinct CDR3 sequences; around 14% were seen once. Sample acquisition took place from a patient whose treatment included neoadjuvant chemotherapy. The receptors come from a human donor with bladder cancer that responded to neoadjuvant chemotherapy.

By share, this clonotype counts as medium-sized. The V gene is TRBV7-9, the J gene TRBJ2-1; either TRBD1 or TRBD2 may supply D (5 bases each). There are 13 residues in the CDR3. CDR1 is SEHNR and CDR2 is FQNEAQ in the germline V gene (reference sequence). V lost 4 bases and J lost 10, with 14 bases in between. CDR3 in DNA: TGTGCCAGCAGCTGGGACCTACCGGACGAGCAGTTCTTC. This codes for CASSWDLPDEQFF.

By sample fraction, this clonotype is medium-sized. This rearrangement joins TRBV4-1 to TRBJ2-3; 7 positions match TRBD1. In germline, CDR1 is MGHRA, CDR2 YSYEKL. This CDR3 is built from 14 residues. V gave up 0 bases and J gave up 7 bases; unmatched junction bases: 4. CDR3 coding DNA: TGCGCCAGCAGCCAAGAGACAGGGACCTATACGCAGTATTTT. Translated: CASSQETGTYTQYF.

This clonotype was recorded a few times. The chain is built from TRBV20-1 and TRBJ1-2, with 8 nucleotides matching TRBD1. This CDR3 has 16 residues. Germline V gene sequence: CDR1 DFQATT, CDR2 SNEGSKA (reference sequence). Germline trimming cut 2 bases from V and 5 bases from J; bases unmatched to any gene: 13. The CDR3 region is CSARRSPQGAGYGYTF. The CDR3 region has the DNA TGCAGTGCTAGAAGGTCCCCTCAGGGGGCCGGGTATGGCTACACCTTC.

V usage is TRBV6-1 and J usage is TRBJ2-7; 9 bases fit TRBD2. The CDR3 runs 14 residues. The trim removed 8 bases at V and 0 bases at J, leaving 5 bases unmatched. Germline V lookup: CDR1 MNHNS, CDR2 SASEGT. Here the CDR3 reads CASSRTSDSYEQYF. The CDR3 coding sequence is TGTGCCAGCTCTCGGACTAGCGACTCCTACGAGCAGTACTTC.

The rearrangement joins TRBV24-1 to TRBJ2-3; tentatively, D is TRBD2 (5 bases). V was trimmed by 5 bases and J by 5 bases, leaving 10 bases between them. Germline lookup yields CDR1 KGHDR and CDR2 SFDVKD. CDR3 length equals 13 residues. This CDR3 reads CATSGPGLDTQYF. The CDR3 coding sequence is TGTGCCACCAGTGGACCGGGGTTAGATACGCAGTATTTT.

The chain joins TRBV5-3 to TRBJ1-4; 7 bases fit TRBD1. TRBV5-3 is annotated as an ORF whose role is uncertain. The junction had 6 bases not matched to a gene; V was cut back by 0 bases and J by 4 bases. The CDR3 sequence is 16 residues long. The CDR3 DNA reads as TGTGCCAGAAGCTTGGCCAGGGGGACCTGTAATGAAAAACTGTTTTTT. It specifies CARSLARGTCNEKLFF.

The chain is built from TRBV7-2 and TRBJ2-5; D is uncertain. Germline V CDR1 and CDR2: SGHTA, FQGNSA. The CDR3 length is 15 residues. The V end lost 0 bases, the J end lost 5 bases, and 13 bases lay between the germline ends. This CDR3 reads CASSLAATLGETQYF. In DNA form, the CDR3 reads TGTGCCAGCAGCTTAGCGGCAACCCTCGGGGAGACCCAGTACTTC.

This clonotype has a count of ten or more. This rearrangement joins TRBV30 to TRBJ2-3, with 7 nucleotides matching TRBD1. Losses at the gene ends were 7 bases for V and 0 bases for J; bases not matched to a gene: 16. Per the germline V gene, CDR1 is GTSNPN and CDR2 is SVGIG (reference sequence). The CDR3 contains 17 residues. The CDR3 loop reads CASRGRQGALSTDTQYF. CDR3 nucleotides: TGTGCCTCGAGAGGGAGACAGGGTGCCCTGAGCACAGATACGCAGTATTTT.

This clonotype was recorded at least ten times. V is TRBV12-3 or TRBV12-4 and J is TRBJ1-1, with D possibly TRBD1 on 5 matching bases. The CDR3 totals 17 residues. The V gene lost 6 bases and the J gene lost 4 bases, with 24 bases spanning the gap. This CDR3 is CASSPLGFRGRGTEAFF. CDR3 bases: TGTGCCAGCAGCCCCCTAGGCTTTAGGGGACGGGGCACTGAAGCTTTCTTT.